Below are 32 T cell receptor beta chains sequenced from a single sample in a study of T cells in Graves' hyperthyroidism and ophthalmopathy. The TCR beta CDR3 regions underwent amplification using RNA transcripts as the source. When the TCR CDR3 underwent first-round RT-PCR, the HTBI primer set was used. TCRdb independently ran MiXCR on the multiplex PCR reads; one entry per CDR3 protein. The sample yields about 600,000 distinct CDR3 sequences, approximately 16% seen once. Source material: blood. The receptors shown here come from a woman aged 40 to 49 with Graves' ophthalmopathy.

This chain joins TRBV4-1 and TRBJ2-5; D is ambiguous. The V gene's germline CDR1 is MGHRA and CDR2 YSYEKL. This CDR3 is built from 14 residues. V lost 1 base and J 4 bases, leaving 10 bases between the germline ends. The CDR3 protein is CASSQVFVVETQYF. Written as DNA, the CDR3 is TGCGCCAGCAGCCAAGTGTTCGTCGTAGAGACCCAGTACTTC.

In its sample, this clonotype was seen many times. The chain couples TRBV20-1 to TRBJ2-3; TRBD1 might be the D (6 bases). The germline V and J ends were trimmed by 3 bases and 6 bases, with 13 bases remaining between them. This CDR3 is built from 13 residues. Germline values: CDR1 DFQATT, CDR2 SNEGSKA (reference sequence). CDR3 residues: CSASPGTPDTQYF. The CDR3 region has the DNA TGCAGTGCTAGTCCCGGGACACCGGATACGCAGTATTTT.

Details on this clonotype: One base away lies a much larger clone, so this may be a sequencing read error. V usage is TRBV3-1 and J usage is TRBJ2-3; 8 bases align to TRBD2. Trimming at V came to 8 bases and at J to 3 bases, leaving 10 bases not matched to a gene. This CDR3 is built from 15 residues. Germline lookup yields CDR1 LGHDT and CDR2 YNNKEL (reference sequence). CDR3 region: CASGLDAGGTDTQYF. The CDR3 nucleotides read TGTGCCAGCGGCCTCGACGCGGGAGGTACAGATACGCAGTATTTT.

This clonotype was seen many times. The rearrangement links TRBV30 to TRBJ1-1, with 8 bases identical to TRBD1. This CDR3 has 15 amino acids. Germline CDR1 and CDR2: GTSNPN and SVGIG (reference sequence). Trimming cost V 7 bases and J 4 bases; bases outside gene matches: 14. DNA for the CDR3: TGTGCCTCGTGCCAAACGGGACAGGTGGGCACTGAAGCTTTCTTT. Translation gives CASCQTGQVGTEAFF. The full variable domain, with the rest looked up from reference TRBV30 and TRBJ1-1, is SQTIHQWPATLVQPVGSPLSLECTVEGTSNPNLYWYRQAAGRGLQLLFYSVGIGQISSEVPQNLSASRPQDRQFILSSKKLLLSDSGFYLCASCQTGQVGTEAFFGQGTRLTVV.

This clonotype was picked up a small number of times. The chain joins TRBV3-1 to TRBJ2-2, with D possibly being TRBD1 or TRBD2 (5 bases each). CDR1 and CDR2 from the germline V gene are LGHDT and YNNKEL (reference sequence). The CDR3 consists of 15 residues. V lost 2 bases and J 1 base, leaving 8 bases between the germline ends. The CDR3 here is CASSQLGRNTGELFF. The CDR3 DNA sequence: TGTGCCAGCAGCCAACTGGGACGGAACACCGGGGAGCTGTTTTTT. The full variable domain, in which reference TRBV3-1 and TRBJ2-2 provide the parts outside the CDR3, is DTAVSQTPKYLVTQMGNDKSIKCEQNLGHDTMYWYKQDSKKFLKIMFSYNNKELIINETVPNRFSPKSPDKAHLNLHINSLELGDSAVYFCASSQLGRNTGELFFGEGSRLTVL.

The rearrangement links TRBV7-3 to TRBJ2-3; TRBD2 might be the D (7 bases). V was cut by 5 bases and J by 2 bases, with 17 bases left in between. The length of the CDR3 is 16 residues. From germline, CDR1 is SGHTA and CDR2 FQGTGA. The CDR3 here is CASSLSPGGVTDTQYF. The CDR3 DNA is TGTGCCAGCAGCCTATCTCCGGGGGGCGTCACAGATACGCAGTATTTT.

The chain uses TRBV7-9 and TRBJ2-3; 7 bases are shared with TRBD1. The V gene's germline CDR1 is SEHNR and CDR2 FQNEAQ (reference sequence). The length of the CDR3 is 16 residues. V was clipped by 4 bases and J by 5 bases; unmatched bases: 12. This chain's CDR3 is CASSSVVQGVKDTQYF. CDR3 nucleotide sequence: TGTGCCAGCAGCTCGGTGGTTCAGGGGGTGAAAGATACGCAGTATTTT.

The chain employs TRBV6-2 or TRBV6-3 and TRBJ2-5; the D is unclear. The CDR3 has 11 residues. CDR1 and CDR2 (germline): MNHEY, SVGEGT. V lost 7 bases and J 4 bases, leaving 7 bases between the germline ends. Written as DNA, the CDR3 is TGTGCCAGCACCTGGGGAGAGACCCAGTACTTC. Amino acids: CASTWGETQYF.

Here the CDR3 reads CASSQSGGIEKLFF. As DNA, the CDR3 is TGTGCCAGTAGCCAAAGTGGAGGGATTGAAAAACTGTTTTTT. The chain is built from TRBV19 and TRBJ1-4; no definite D call. Per the germline V gene, CDR1 is LNHDA and CDR2 is SQIVND (reference sequence). Trimming stripped 6 bases from V and 7 bases from J, with 15 bases between. This CDR3 spans 14 amino acids.

The chain couples TRBV5-1 to TRBJ2-3, with 7 bases identical to TRBD2. V lost 5 bases, J lost 2 bases, and 11 bases stayed unmatched. CDR3 size: 16 residues. The germline CDR1 and CDR2 sequences are SGHRS and YFSETQ. The CDR3 DNA follows: TGCGCCAGCAGGCCCTGGCGGAGCGGGGCCACAGATACGCAGTATTTT. It translates to CASRPWRSGATDTQYF.

The gene calls are TRBV20-1 and TRBJ2-4; no clear D. With 6 bases removed from V and 11 bases from J, the gap between germline ends came to 14 bases. The length of the CDR3 is 11 residues. Germline CDR1 DFQATT, CDR2 SNEGSKA (reference sequence). The CDR3 is CSAVANPLQYF. In DNA form, the CDR3 reads TGCAGTGCCGTAGCAAACCCTCTTCAGTACTTC.

V usage is TRBV24-1 and J usage is TRBJ1-4, with no clear D. The CDR3 contains 13 residues. Germline V CDR1 and CDR2: KGHDR, SFDVKD. V was clipped by 9 bases and J by 7 bases, with 14 bases between them. The DNA of the CDR3 is TGTGCCACCGCTTACCCGGCTATTGAAAAACTGTTTTTT. It specifies CATAYPAIEKLFF.

This clonotype was recorded a few times. This rearrangement joins TRBV28 to TRBJ2-2, with TRBD1 as a possible D gene (5 bases). Gene TRBJ1-1 matches the end of the DNA better, so the J call may be wrong. Per germline, CDR1 MDHEN and CDR2 SYDVKM. The CDR3 is 12 amino acids. CDR3 loop: CASSPTRRGAFF. The CDR3 DNA reads as TGTGCCAGCAGTCCGACGAGGAGGGGAGCTTTCTTT.

This clonotype was detected many times. The chain joins TRBV18 to TRBJ1-5, with 9 bases that match TRBD1. This CDR3 has 15 amino acids. The germline CDR1 and CDR2 sequences are KGHSH and LQKENI. With V trimmed by 3 bases and J by 1 base, 1 base remained unmatched. The CDR3 nucleotides read TGTGCCAGCTCACCGGGACAGGGCAGCAATCAGCCCCAGCATTTT. Amino acid sequence: CASSPGQGSNQPQHF.

Ten or more counts support this clonotype. The chain links TRBV7-9 to TRBJ2-1; D uncertain. Germline-derived CDR1 and CDR2 are SEHNR and FQNEAQ (reference sequence). CDR3 length: 13 residues. V dropped 5 bases and J dropped 7 bases, with 12 bases sitting between them. CDR3: CASSPLFMNEQFF. The CDR3 DNA follows: TGTGCCAGCAGCCCCCTGTTTATGAATGAGCAGTTCTTC.

This clonotype showed up many times. The rearrangement joins TRBV20-1 to TRBJ2-2, with D unclear. Germline loops: CDR1 DFQATT, CDR2 SNEGSKA (reference sequence). The CDR3 is made up of 13 amino acids. V lost 6 bases to trimming and J lost 1 base, with 9 bases between them. This CDR3 reads CSARRGNTGELFF. For the CDR3, the DNA is TGCAGTGCCAGACGAGGGAACACCGGGGAGCTGTTTTTT.

The rearrangement uses TRBV5-1 and TRBJ1-1, with D perhaps matching TRBD1 (6 bases). This CDR3 is 17 amino acids long. The germline V gene encodes CDR1 SGHRS and CDR2 YFSETQ. Trimming took 4 bases from V and 0 from J, leaving 19 bases between them. The CDR3 nucleotides are TGCGCCAGCAGCCCGGCACAGGGAGGGTTGGTGAACACTGAAGCTTTCTTT. Translating it yields CASSPAQGGLVNTEAFF.

There are many counts of this clonotype. This chain uses TRBV5-1 with TRBJ1-1, with D possibly matching TRBD1 (5 bases). Trimming took 4 bases from V and 1 from J, leaving 17 bases between them. The CDR3 contains 16 residues. Germline CDR1 SGHRS, CDR2 YFSETQ. For the CDR3, the DNA is TGCGCCAGCAGCCCGGACGGGACCAGGGCGAACACTGAAGCTTTCTTT. Translating gives CASSPDGTRANTEAFF.

In its sample, this clonotype was seen many times. The rearrangement links TRBV3-1 to TRBJ2-1; D not certain. This CDR3 comprises 14 residues. Germline V gene sequence: CDR1 LGHDT, CDR2 YNNKEL (reference sequence). The V and J ends lost 6 bases and 2 bases respectively, with 11 bases between them. CDR3 nucleotides: TGTGCCAGCAGTGTCCTCGGCACCTACAATGAGCAGTTCTTC. This translates into CASSVLGTYNEQFF.

As concerns this clonotype: Given a much more abundant clone one base away, this may be a read error. This chain connects TRBV3-1 to TRBJ1-2; D ambiguous. Deletions cut 4 bases from V and 5 bases from J, with 5 bases between. Looked up from germline, CDR1 is LGHDT and CDR2 is YNNKEL (reference sequence). This CDR3 comprises 11 residues. As DNA, the CDR3 is TGTGCCAGCAGCCTAGATTATGGCTACACCTTC. Amino acid sequence: CASSLDYGYTF. The variable domain in full, with the rest retrieved from reference TRBV3-1 and TRBJ1-2, is DTAVSQTPKYLVTQMGNDKSIKCEQNLGHDTMYWYKQDSKKFLKIMFSYNNKELIINETVPNRFSPKSPDKAHLNLHINSLELGDSAVYFCASSLDYGYTFGSGTRLTVV.

The rearrangement joins TRBV10-3 to TRBJ2-7; TRBD2 matches at 11 bases. CDR1 and CDR2 (germline): ENHRY, SYGVKD. V lost 3 bases and J lost 2; bases outside the gene matches: 9. The length of the CDR3 is 17 residues. The CDR3 DNA follows: TGTGCCATCAGTGACCGAATGGGACTAGCGGAGGCCTACGAGCAGTACTTC. Protein product: CAISDRMGLAEAYEQYF.

This clonotype appeared many times. The chain has TRBV30 and TRBJ2-2; 7 positions agree with TRBD1. The CDR3 sequence is 15 residues long. The germline V gene has CDR1 GTSNPN and CDR2 SVGIG (reference sequence). With V trimmed by 3 bases and J by 4 bases, 8 bases remained unmatched. This CDR3 reads CAWRKGGAGTGELFF. As DNA, the CDR3 is TGTGCCTGGAGAAAAGGGGGCGCGGGCACCGGGGAGCTGTTTTTT. Full variable domain (missing parts from reference TRBV30 and TRBJ2-2): SQTIHQWPATLVQPVGSPLSLECTVEGTSNPNLYWYRQAAGRGLQLLFYSVGIGQISSEVPQNLSASRPQDRQFILSSKKLLLSDSGFYLCAWRKGGAGTGELFFGEGSRLTVL.

The V and J genes are TRBV28 and TRBJ1-3, with a possible D match to TRBD1 (5 bases). The CDR3 sequence is 14 residues long. V lost 5 bases and J 4 bases, leaving 12 bases between the germline ends. The germline V gene encodes CDR1 MDHEN and CDR2 SYDVKM. The CDR3 coding sequence is TGTGCCAGCAGTACTGGGGGTACCGGAAACACCATATATTTT. This sequence encodes CASSTGGTGNTIYF.

This clonotype was counted at least ten times. A clone one base away is much larger, so this may be a read error. The CDR3 sequence: CASSFLQRGSSYEQYF. DNA of the CDR3: TGTGCCAGCAGTTTCCTACAGAGGGGGAGCTCCTACGAGCAGTACTTC. The chain carries TRBV28 and TRBJ2-7; D is perhaps TRBD1 (6 bases). The CDR3 covers 16 residues. Germline-derived CDR1 and CDR2 are MDHEN and SYDVKM. V gave up 3 bases and J gave up 0 bases, with 15 bases separating them.

Ten or more counts support this clonotype. The chain's CDR3 is CASSPHGGTNYGYTF. As DNA, the CDR3 is TGTGCCAGCAGTCCCCACGGGGGCACTAACTATGGCTACACCTTC. The V gene is TRBV12-3 or TRBV12-4, the J gene TRBJ1-2, with D tentatively TRBD1 (6 bases). The CDR3 sequence is 15 residues long. V was cut by 5 bases and J by 0 bases, with 13 bases left in between.

This clonotype has just a few counts. The CDR3 here is CASKQGSGTDTQYF. CDR3 DNA sequence: TGTGCCAGCAAACAGGGGTCAGGCACAGATACGCAGTATTTT. The chain uses TRBV11-2 and TRBJ2-3; TRBD1 agrees at 7 bases. There are 14 residues in the CDR3. Losses at the gene ends were 7 bases for V and 1 base for J; bases not matched to a gene: 5. In germline, CDR1 is SGHAT, CDR2 FQNNGV.

This clonotype was counted many times. This sequence joins TRBV11-1 and TRBJ2-1; no reliable D call. Trimming cost V 1 base and J 4 bases, with 8 bases left between them. This CDR3 has 14 residues. The germline gives CDR1 SGHAT, CDR2 FQDESV (reference sequence). Here the CDR3 reads CASSLGTRYNEQFF. For the CDR3, the DNA is TGTGCCAGCAGCTTAGGGACGCGTTACAATGAGCAGTTCTTC.

This clonotype showed up just a few times. The chain has TRBV20-1 and TRBJ2-3; TRBD1 matches at 9 bases. This CDR3 contains 12 residues. The germline V gene encodes CDR1 DFQATT and CDR2 SNEGSKA (reference sequence). The CDR3 DNA follows: TGCAGCCGGGACAGGGTAACAGATACGCAGTATTTT. Protein: CSRDRVTDTQYF.

This clonotype was counted many times. The rearrangement joins TRBV6-1 to TRBJ1-6; D gene unclear. Germline CDR1 reads MNHNS; CDR2 reads SASEGT. V was shortened by 6 bases and J by 5 bases, with 14 bases between the two germline ends. This CDR3 comprises 15 residues. In nucleotides, the CDR3 is TGTGCCAGCAGGTATAATCCGAAGGATAATTCACCCCTCCACTTT. Its translation is CASRYNPKDNSPLHF.

This clonotype was detected many times. The V and J genes are TRBV11-1 and TRBJ2-3, with D possibly being TRBD1 (6 bases). V lost 5 bases, J lost 6 bases, and 18 bases lay in between. The CDR3 length is 15 residues. Germline CDR1 SGHAT, CDR2 FQDESV (reference sequence). CDR3 bases: TGTGCCAGCAGCGTCATGGACAGAGACTGGGATACGCAGTATTTT. It translates to CASSVMDRDWDTQYF.

This clonotype was recorded a few times. The rearrangement joins TRBV20-1 to TRBJ1-6; weak D call: TRBD1 (5 bases). The CDR3 spans 16 residues. With 3 bases removed from V and 0 bases from J, the gap between germline ends came to 12 bases. Germline assignment: CDR1 DFQATT and CDR2 SNEGSKA (reference sequence). CDR3 nucleotide sequence: TGCAGTGCTAGGGGACTGGGGAGCTCCTATAATTCACCCCTCCACTTT. It translates to CSARGLGSSYNSPLHF.

This clonotype was seen many times. This chain joins TRBV28 and TRBJ1-2; no firm D call. Germline-derived CDR1 and CDR2 are MDHEN and SYDVKM. CDR3 length: 13 residues. V gave up 2 bases and J gave up 9 bases, with 13 bases separating them. The CDR3 region has the DNA TGTGCCAGCAGTTTAGTGGCGGCTAGAAGCTACACCTTC. Amino acids: CASSLVAARSYTF.